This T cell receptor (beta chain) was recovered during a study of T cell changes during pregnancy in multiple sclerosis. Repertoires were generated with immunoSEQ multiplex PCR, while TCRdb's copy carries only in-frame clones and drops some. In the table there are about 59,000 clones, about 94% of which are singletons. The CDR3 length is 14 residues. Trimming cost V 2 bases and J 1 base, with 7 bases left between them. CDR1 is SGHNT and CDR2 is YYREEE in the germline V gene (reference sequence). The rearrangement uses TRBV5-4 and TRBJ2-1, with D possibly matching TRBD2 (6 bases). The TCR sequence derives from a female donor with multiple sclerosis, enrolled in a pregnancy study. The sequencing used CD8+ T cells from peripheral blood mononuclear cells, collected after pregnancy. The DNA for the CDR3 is TGTGCCAGCAGCTTCCGGGAGTCCTACAATGAGCAGTTCTTC. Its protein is CASSFRESYNEQFF.